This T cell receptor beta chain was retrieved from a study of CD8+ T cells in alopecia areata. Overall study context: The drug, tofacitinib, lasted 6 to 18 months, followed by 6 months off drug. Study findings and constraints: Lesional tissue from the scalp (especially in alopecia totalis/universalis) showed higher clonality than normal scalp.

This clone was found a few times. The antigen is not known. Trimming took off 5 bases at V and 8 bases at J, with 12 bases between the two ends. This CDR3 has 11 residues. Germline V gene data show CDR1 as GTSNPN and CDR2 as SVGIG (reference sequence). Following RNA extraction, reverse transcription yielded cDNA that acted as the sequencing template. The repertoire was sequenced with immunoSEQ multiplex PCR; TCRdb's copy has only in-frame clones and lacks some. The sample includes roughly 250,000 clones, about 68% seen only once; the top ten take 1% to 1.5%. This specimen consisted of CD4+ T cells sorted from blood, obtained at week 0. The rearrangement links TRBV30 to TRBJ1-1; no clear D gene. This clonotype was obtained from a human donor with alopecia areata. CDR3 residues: CAWLKREEAFF. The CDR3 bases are TGTGCCTGGTTAAAAAGGGAAGAAGCTTTCTTT.